Below, 4 T cell receptor beta chains from the same sample are listed, as sequenced in a study of shared clonotypes between healthy human individuals. Libraries were prepared by immunoSEQ multiplex PCR; TCRdb keeps only in-frame clonotypes and omits some of them. The sample consists of millions of clones, around nine tenths of them appearing once. The sample consisted of naive CD4+ T cells sorted from blood. Subset described: CD45RA+ positively selected. The receptors come from a man aged 18 to 35 in good health.

The gene calls are TRBV7-2 and TRBJ2-5; 7 bases agree with TRBD1. The CDR3 contains 14 residues. Per germline, CDR1 SGHTA and CDR2 FQGNSA. The V and J ends lost 6 bases and 7 bases, in that order; junction bases with no gene match: 11. The CDR3 DNA reads as TGTGCCAGCAGTCCGGGACAGATCCCGAGGACCCAGTACTTC. Encoded protein: CASSPGQIPRTQYF.

Remarks on this clone: Compared with germline, one end of the junction differs, possibly owing to a read error. This chain joins TRBV30 and TRBJ1-1; 9 bases are shared with TRBD1. The CDR3 runs to 14 residues. The germline V gene encodes CDR1 GTSNPN and CDR2 SVGIG (reference sequence). The CDR3 DNA reads TGTGCCTGGAGACAGGGGGCTGTGAAAACTGAAGCTTTCTTT. This sequence encodes CAWRQGAVKTEAFF.

In DNA form, the CDR3 reads TGTGCCAGCAGCAGGGTTTATGGCACAGATACGCAGTATTTT. This codes for CASSRVYGTDTQYF. The genes are TRBV27 and TRBJ2-3; TRBD1 might be the D (5 bases). V shed 6 bases and J shed 1 base, with 11 bases lying between them. This CDR3 has 14 residues. Germline CDR1 reads MNHEY; CDR2 reads SMNVEV (reference sequence).

The chain employs TRBV5-1 and TRBJ2-4; TRBD2 matches 8 bases. This CDR3 is built from 15 residues. Looked up from germline, CDR1 is SGHRS and CDR2 is YFSETQ. Trimming cost V 4 bases and J 13 bases; bases outside gene matches: 16. CDR3 coding DNA: TGCGCCAGCAGCCCCCGGGGTAGCGGGATATTAGACCAGTACTTC. This encodes CASSPRGSGILDQYF.